These 22 T cell receptor beta chains were sequenced from one sample in a study of cytomegalovirus exposure and HLA in healthy donors. Primers for the PCR totalled 60 Vbeta and 13 Jbeta. This table comes from immunoSEQ multiplex PCR, and its TCRdb copy is limited to in-frame clones, with some not included. This sample carries 65,000 to 85,000 clones, around 86% of them seen once, and the ten largest clones take 2%. Source material: PBMCs. These receptors came from a woman aged 25 to 39 in good health and CMV-seronegative.

The chain recombines TRBV29-1 with TRBJ2-5; 16 positions match TRBD2. The V gene end was trimmed by 4 bases and the J gene end by 4 bases; junction bases not matched to a gene: 3. The CDR3 is 15 residues long. Germline lookup yields CDR1 SQVTM and CDR2 ANQGSEA. The CDR3 reads CSVAGLAGGLETQYF. Here the CDR3 DNA reads TGCAGCGTTGCGGGACTAGCGGGAGGGTTAGAGACCCAGTACTTC.

As concerns this clone: The junction does not match germline at one end; this may be a read error. The rearrangement uses TRBV4-1 and TRBJ2-7; 10 nucleotides line up with TRBD1. The length of the CDR3 is 15 residues. CDR1 is MGHRA, CDR2 YSYEKL, per germline. The CDR3 sequence: CASSKEDRGNGEQYF. The CDR3, as DNA: TGCGCCAGCAGCAAAGAGGACAGGGGGAATGGCGAGCAGTACTTC.

The chain has TRBV28 and TRBJ1-1, with TRBD1 identical over 7 bases. Trimming removed 4 bases from V and 0 bases from J; junction bases left unmatched: 5. Looked up from germline, CDR1 is MDHEN and CDR2 is SYDVKM. This CDR3 spans 15 amino acids. The CDR3 is CASSWDRTMNTEAFF. The CDR3 nucleotides are TGTGCCAGCAGTTGGGACAGAACCATGAACACTGAAGCTTTCTTT.

The genes are TRBV10-3 and TRBJ2-7, with D tentatively TRBD2 (5 bases). Germline lookup yields CDR1 ENHRY and CDR2 SYGVKD. V shed 8 bases and J shed 3 bases, with 11 bases lying between them. This CDR3 is 12 amino acids long. CDR3: CAIRDGFYEQYF. Written as DNA, the CDR3 is TGTGCCATCCGGGATGGCTTCTACGAGCAGTACTTC.

The V gene is TRBV6-5, the J gene TRBJ2-1; 11 nucleotides line up with TRBD2. Germline V gives CDR1 MNHEY, CDR2 SVGAGI. V dropped 4 bases and J dropped 7; count of bases not matched to a gene: 6. The CDR3 is 15 amino acids. For the CDR3, the DNA is TGTGCCAGCAGTTCCTCGGGACTAGCGGCGAATGAGCAGTTCTTC. Protein product: CASSSSGLAANEQFF.

In DNA form, the CDR3 reads TGTGCCAGCAGCTCCATAGCGGTGAGCACAGATACGCAGTATTTT. Protein product: CASSSIAVSTDTQYF. This chain uses TRBV7-2 with TRBJ2-3; tentative D call: TRBD2 (6 bases). The CDR3 is 15 residues long. Trimming pared 4 bases from V and 0 bases from J, leaving 11 bases between. Germline V gene sequence: CDR1 SGHTA, CDR2 FQGNSA.

The chain has TRBV5-4 and TRBJ2-6; 11 bases are shared with TRBD1. The germline V gene has CDR1 SGHNT and CDR2 YYREEE (reference sequence). The V segment lost 4 bases and the J segment 4 bases; nucleotides outside the gene matches: 10. The CDR3 is made up of 18 amino acids. The CDR3 loop reads CASSPPGQGVSGANVLTF. Here the CDR3 DNA reads TGTGCCAGCAGCCCCCCGGGACAGGGGGTATCCGGGGCCAACGTCCTGACTTTC.

The J gene is TRBJ2-7, the V gene TRBV29-1, with D unresolved. V gave up 1 base and J gave up 3 bases, with 7 bases separating them. There are 12 residues in the CDR3. In germline, CDR1 is SQVTM, CDR2 ANQGSEA. The CDR3 spells CSVEGPFYEQYF. The DNA for the CDR3 is TGCAGCGTTGAAGGTCCGTTCTACGAGCAGTACTTC.

The V gene is TRBV19, the J gene TRBJ1-5; D possibly corresponds to TRBD1 (6 bases). The germline V and J ends were trimmed by 3 bases and 5 bases, with 11 bases remaining between them. CDR3 length: 14 residues. Germline assignment: CDR1 LNHDA and CDR2 SQIVND (reference sequence). The CDR3 region is CASSIPDRYQPQHF. For the CDR3, the DNA is TGTGCCAGTAGTATCCCCGACAGGTATCAGCCCCAGCATTTT.

The chain employs TRBV5-6 and TRBJ2-2, with 7 bases aligning to TRBD2. The germline V gene has CDR1 SGHDT and CDR2 YYEEEE. The CDR3 runs 15 residues. V lost 0 bases and J lost 6; bases outside the gene matches: 5. The CDR3 DNA sequence: TGTGCCAGCAGCTTGGTCGCGGGAGTTTCCGGGGAGCTGTTTTTT. This translates into CASSLVAGVSGELFF.

The V and J genes are TRBV30 and TRBJ1-1, with D maybe TRBD1 (5 bases). The V gene's germline CDR1 is GTSNPN and CDR2 SVGIG (reference sequence). This CDR3 region has 13 residues. The V end was cut by 5 bases, the J end by 1 base, with 11 bases between. CDR3 in amino acids: CAWGLQENTEAFF. CDR3 nucleotides: TGTGCCTGGGGCCTACAGGAGAACACTGAAGCTTTCTTT.

The genes are TRBV30 and TRBJ1-3, with no clear D. This CDR3 comprises 15 residues. V was trimmed by 2 bases and J by 4 bases, leaving 15 bases between them. CDR1 GTSNPN and CDR2 SVGIG come from the germline V gene (reference sequence). CDR3 region: CAWSPVRKTGNTIYF. In DNA form, the CDR3 reads TGTGCCTGGAGTCCTGTGAGGAAAACAGGAAACACCATATATTTT.

The chain combines TRBV11-3 with TRBJ2-7, with a weak D call TRBD2 (6 bases). Germline V CDR1 and CDR2: SGHNT, YENEEA. Deletions cut 5 bases from V and 2 bases from J, with 10 bases between. This CDR3 has 13 amino acids. This chain's CDR3 is CASSARLAYEQYF. CDR3 nucleotides: TGTGCCAGCAGCGCTCGACTAGCCTACGAGCAGTACTTC.

The chain employs TRBV2 and TRBJ2-7; 14 positions agree with TRBD2. The V segment lost 11 bases and the J segment 3 bases; nucleotides outside the gene matches: 6. In germline, CDR1 is SNHLY, CDR2 FYNNEI. The CDR3 is 14 amino acids. The CDR3 nucleotides read TGTGCCGGAGGGACTAGCGGGAGACTCTACGAGCAGTACTTC. This encodes CAGGTSGRLYEQYF.

V usage is TRBV5-1 and J usage is TRBJ2-3; the match to TRBD2 covers 11 bases. Germline CDR1 is SGHRS and CDR2 is YFSETQ. V gave up 2 bases and J gave up 5 bases; unmatched junction bases: 4. The CDR3 is 15 amino acids. CDR3 DNA sequence: TGCGCCAGCAGCTTAACTAGCGGGAGCGGAGATACGCAGTATTTT. Translated, it gives CASSLTSGSGDTQYF.

This clone was recorded once. The chain uses TRBV6-4 and TRBJ2-1, with D perhaps matching TRBD2 (6 bases). CDR3 length equals 15 residues. Looked up from germline, CDR1 is MRHNA and CDR2 is SNTAGT. V shed 4 bases and J shed 9 bases, with 19 bases lying between them. The CDR3 DNA reads as TGTGCCAGCAGTGTTGGGACTTCCTCGATAGGTGAGCAGTTCTTC. Protein: CASSVGTSSIGEQFF.

J is TRBJ2-3 and V is TRBV6-4; D is unclear. This CDR3 is 16 amino acids long. The V gene's germline CDR1 is MRHNA and CDR2 SNTAGT. Trimming took off 0 bases at V and 0 bases at J, with 10 bases between the two ends. CDR3: CASSDSKQSSTDTQYF. For the CDR3, the DNA is TGTGCCAGCAGTGACTCTAAGCAATCTAGCACAGATACGCAGTATTTT.

This clone was detected only a few times. V and J are TRBV4-3 and TRBJ2-3; weak D call: TRBD1 (5 bases). CDR3 length: 16 residues. The V and J ends lost 0 bases and 2 bases respectively, with 12 bases between them. The germline V gene encodes CDR1 LGHNA and CDR2 YSLEER. The CDR3 sequence: CASSQEGQGFTDTQYF. CDR3 DNA: TGCGCCAGCAGCCAAGAAGGTCAGGGCTTCACAGATACGCAGTATTTT.

This chain uses TRBV18 with TRBJ1-2; TRBD1 might be the D (5 bases). Trimming left V 0 bases short and J 6 bases short, with 8 bases between. This CDR3 spans 13 amino acids. Germline CDR1 reads KGHSH; CDR2 reads LQKENI. In nucleotides, the CDR3 is TGTGCCAGCTCACCACCAGGGGCCCATGGCTACACCTTC. It translates to CASSPPGAHGYTF.

The gene calls are TRBV27 and TRBJ2-2; D is perhaps TRBD2 (5 bases). V was clipped by 5 bases and J by 8 bases, with 18 bases between them. This CDR3 spans 15 amino acids. The germline CDR1 and CDR2 sequences are MNHEY and SMNVEV (reference sequence). For the CDR3, the DNA is TGTGCCAGCAGTCCACACGGCGGGCTTGAGGGGGAGCTGTTTTTT. This translates into CASSPHGGLEGELFF.

This clone was found a few times. V gene TRBV6-1 combines with J gene TRBJ1-4; D may be TRBD1 (5 bases). Looked up from germline, CDR1 is MNHNS and CDR2 is SASEGT. The CDR3 loop spans 12 amino acids. V was cut by 7 bases and J by 7 bases, with 10 bases left in between. In DNA, the CDR3 is TGTGCCAGCAAAAGGGGTGTTGAAAAACTGTTTTTT. Its protein product is CASKRGVEKLFF.

The chain has TRBV6-1 and TRBJ2-2, with D perhaps matching TRBD1 (6 bases). Trimming stripped 4 bases from V and 3 bases from J, with 15 bases between. The CDR3 runs to 16 residues. In germline, CDR1 is MNHNS, CDR2 SASEGT. CDR3 amino acids: CASSGKQGWDTGELFF. For the CDR3, the DNA is TGTGCCAGCAGTGGGAAGCAGGGGTGGGACACCGGGGAGCTGTTTTTT.